The 19 T cell receptor beta chains below all came from one sample that was sequenced in a study of blood T cell repertoires in COVID-19. Sequenced by immunoSEQ multiplex PCR; TCRdb stores in-frame clones only, minus some. Altogether 300,000 to 350,000 clones are present, about 91% being singletons, with the ten largest covering approximately 1.6%. The specimen was peripheral blood. These receptors all stem from a woman aged 25 to 45 with COVID-19, enrolled during active disease.

This clone came up a few times. The chain has TRBV6-5 and TRBJ2-7; 9 nucleotides align to TRBD1. J gave up 3 bases and V 9 bases, and 3 bases lay outside the gene matches. This CDR3 contains 12 residues. Per germline, CDR1 MNHEY and CDR2 SVGAGI. The CDR3 DNA is TGTGCCAGGAACAGGGGGCTCTACGAGCAGTACGTC. The encoded protein is CARNRGLYEQYV.

The V call is TRBV18, the J call TRBJ1-5; 9 nucleotides align to TRBD1. V lost 5 bases and J lost 4; bases outside the gene matches: 6. Germline V CDR1 and CDR2: KGHSH, LQKENI. CDR3 length: 15 residues. The CDR3 spells CASSTGTGSNQPQHF. DNA for the CDR3: TGTGCCAGCTCAACCGGGACAGGGAGTAATCAGCCCCAGCATTTT. Combining the CDR3 with reference TRBV18 and TRBJ1-5 gives the whole variable domain NAGVMQNPRHLVRRRGQEARLRCSPMKGHSHVYWYRQLPEEGLKFMVYLQKENIIDESGMPKERFSAEFPKEGPSILRIQQVVRGDSAAYFCASSTGTGSNQPQHFGDGTRLSIL.

The gene calls are TRBV7-4 and TRBJ2-7; 7 nucleotides line up with TRBD2. CDR3 size: 17 residues. The V and J ends lost 2 bases and 2 bases, in that order; junction bases with no gene match: 12. The germline V gene has CDR1 SGHVT and CDR2 SQSDAQ. Here the CDR3 DNA reads TGTGCCAGCAGCTTAAGGCCCCCGGGGGGTCCCCCCTACGAGCAGTACTTC. Protein: CASSLRPPGGPPYEQYF.

Worth noting for this clone: In the same sample, other DNA sequences code for this CDR3. The gene calls are TRBV19 and TRBJ2-7; 7 nucleotides agree with TRBD1. The germline CDR1 and CDR2 sequences are LNHDA and SQIVND (reference sequence). There are 15 residues in the CDR3. Trimming removed 1 base from V and 1 base from J; junction bases left unmatched: 4. The CDR3 sequence: CASSIGTGLSYEQYF. The CDR3 region has the DNA TGTGCCAGTAGTATAGGGACAGGATTATCCTACGAGCAGTACTTC. Filled out from reference TRBV19 and TRBJ2-7, the complete variable domain reads DGGITQSPKYLFRKEGQNVTLSCEQNLNHDAMYWYRQDPGQGLRLIYYSQIVNDFQKGDIAEGYSVSREKKESFPLTVTSAQKNPTAFYLCASSIGTGLSYEQYFGPGTRLTVT.

The gene calls are TRBV6-5 and TRBJ1-5; D possibly corresponds to TRBD1 (6 bases). This CDR3 is 15 amino acids long. CDR1 is MNHEY and CDR2 is SVGAGI in the germline V gene. The ends were cut back, 6 bases at V and 6 bases at J, with 18 bases in the middle. CDR3 in DNA: TGTGCCAGCAGCCCCCGGCGGCAGGGGTTTCAGCCCCAGCATTTT. It is translated as CASSPRRQGFQPQHF.

V usage is TRBV29-1 and J usage is TRBJ2-7, with 9 bases that match TRBD1. In germline, CDR1 is SQVTM, CDR2 ANQGSEA. The V and J ends lost 7 bases and 6 bases, in that order; junction bases with no gene match: 7. The CDR3 is made up of 12 amino acids. CDR3: CSAPGQGSEQYF. As DNA, the CDR3 is TGCAGCGCTCCGGGACAGGGAAGCGAGCAGTACTTC.

This chain joins TRBV18 and TRBJ1-2; D unresolved. The germline CDR1 and CDR2 sequences are KGHSH and LQKENI. This CDR3 has 16 amino acids. The germline V and J ends were trimmed by 3 bases and 2 bases, with 16 bases remaining between them. The CDR3 loop reads CASSPGPPSLNYGYTF. In DNA, the CDR3 is TGTGCCAGCTCACCGGGCCCACCCAGCTTGAACTATGGCTACACCTTC.

The chain is built from TRBV5-8 and TRBJ1-2, with 8 bases matching TRBD1. CDR3 length: 13 residues. Germline V CDR1 and CDR2: SGHTS, YDEGEE. V shed 2 bases and J 7 bases; nucleotides not matched to a gene: 4. The DNA of the CDR3 is TGTGCCAGCAGCTTCGACAGGGGTGGTGGCTACACCTTC. Translated, it gives CASSFDRGGGYTF.

This clone was observed a few times. The rearrangement joins TRBV7-2 to TRBJ2-5, with 8 bases lining up with TRBD1. Germline V gene sequence: CDR1 SGHTA, CDR2 FQGNSA. The CDR3 totals 15 residues. The trim removed 0 bases at V and 5 bases at J, leaving 5 bases unmatched. The CDR3 here is CASSLARGQVETQYF. The CDR3 DNA sequence: TGTGCCAGCAGCTTAGCGCGGGGACAGGTGGAGACCCAGTACTTC.

J is TRBJ2-1 and V is TRBV7-3; possible D gene TRBD2, 5 bases. V was trimmed by 5 bases and J by 3 bases, leaving 17 bases between them. The CDR3 sequence is 16 residues long. Germline V CDR1 and CDR2: SGHTA, FQGTGA. CDR3 residues: CASSQLPGSLYNEQFF. CDR3 nucleotide sequence: TGTGCCAGCAGCCAACTCCCGGGGAGCCTCTACAATGAGCAGTTCTTC. The full variable domain, with the rest looked up from reference TRBV7-3 and TRBJ2-1, is GAGVSQTPSNKVTEKGKYVELRCDPISGHTALYWYRQSLGQGPEFLIYFQGTGAADDSGLPNDRFFAVRPEGSVSTLKIQRTERGDSAVYLCASSQLPGSLYNEQFFGPGTRLTVL.

This clone was found once. The rearrangement joins TRBV25-1 to TRBJ1-2; 8 nucleotides agree with TRBD1. This CDR3 has 13 amino acids. Per germline, CDR1 MGHDK and CDR2 SYGVNS. V shed 3 bases, J shed 8 bases, and the junction held 5 bases outside the gene matches. CDR3 protein: CASSEWTGIGYTF. DNA for the CDR3: TGTGCCAGCAGTGAGTGGACAGGGATCGGCTACACCTTC.

V is TRBV7-9 and J is TRBJ1-5, with TRBD1 matching 9 bases. The V segment lost 5 bases and the J segment 8 bases; nucleotides outside the gene matches: 10. Germline assignment: CDR1 SEHNR and CDR2 FQNEAQ (reference sequence). This CDR3 spans 15 amino acids. The CDR3 spells CASSTGTGTSEPQHF. CDR3 nucleotides: TGTGCCAGCAGCACCGGGACAGGGACATCAGAGCCCCAGCATTTT.

In its sample, this clone was seen once. The chain joins TRBV4-3 to TRBJ2-7; 8 positions agree with TRBD2. The germline gives CDR1 LGHNA, CDR2 YSLEER. J was trimmed by 0 bases and V by 0 bases; bases with no gene match: 4. The CDR3 runs 16 residues. The CDR3 bases are TGCGCCAGCAGCCAAGATCAAGCGGGGGCCTCCTACGAGCAGTACTTC. This gives the protein CASSQDQAGASYEQYF.

The rearrangement uses TRBV4-1 and TRBJ1-2; D is possibly TRBD1 (6 bases). CDR1 MGHRA and CDR2 YSYEKL come from the germline V gene. Trimming shortened V by 0 bases and J by 3 bases, and 23 bases separated the two germline ends. The CDR3 totals 19 residues. CDR3 nucleotides: TGCGCCAGCAGCCAAGATTGGGAGATTACAGGACAGTTACACTATGGCTACACCTTC. Its translation: CASSQDWEITGQLHYGYTF.

The chain recombines TRBV7-2 with TRBJ1-6; 8 positions agree with TRBD1. The CDR3 runs 14 residues. Germline lookup yields CDR1 SGHTA and CDR2 FQGNSA. J gave up 7 bases and V 8 bases, and 7 bases lay outside the gene matches. DNA for the CDR3: TGTGCCAGCTCCCAGGACAGGGACAATTCACCCCTCCACTTT. Translating gives CASSQDRDNSPLHF. The full variable domain, its missing parts supplied by reference TRBV7-2 and TRBJ1-6, is GAGVSQSPSNKVTEKGKDVELRCDPISGHTALYWYRQSLGQGLEFLIYFQGNSAPDKSGLPSDRFSAERTGGSVSTLTIQRTQQEDSAVYLCASSQDRDNSPLHFGNGTRLTVT.

The CDR3 loop reads CASSLALNTEAFF. Written as DNA, the CDR3 is TGTGCCAGCTCCCTAGCCCTGAACACTGAAGCTTTCTTT. The chain couples TRBV18 to TRBJ1-1; D not resolved. Between the trimmed V and J ends, which lost 6 bases and 0 bases, there was a span of 8 bases. CDR1 is KGHSH, CDR2 LQKENI, per germline. The CDR3 has 13 residues. The full variable domain, completed using reference TRBV18 and TRBJ1-1, is NAGVMQNPRHLVRRRGQEARLRCSPMKGHSHVYWYRQLPEEGLKFMVYLQKENIIDESGMPKERFSAEFPKEGPSILRIQQVVRGDSAAYFCASSLALNTEAFFGQGTRLTVV.

The CDR3 DNA follows: TGTGCCAGCAGTTTCGGGAGGGGACGCTCCTACAATGAGCAGTTCTTC. This translates into CASSFGRGRSYNEQFF. The rearrangement links TRBV7-8 to TRBJ2-1, with 8 bases fitting TRBD2. After removal of 6 bases from V and 0 bases from J, the junction contained 7 bases not matched to a gene. The CDR3 loop spans 16 amino acids. The germline V gene has CDR1 SGHVS and CDR2 FQNEAQ.

The chain has TRBV6-5 and TRBJ2-3; possible D gene TRBD2, 7 bases. CDR3 length: 15 residues. Germline V CDR1 and CDR2: MNHEY, SVGAGI. The V end was cut by 8 bases, the J end by 4 bases, with 19 bases between. For the CDR3, the DNA is TGTGCCAGCGGGTTAACGGGGGGCGGCGCAGATACGCAGTATTTT. This codes for CASGLTGGGADTQYF.

This clone was counted between two and nine times. This sequence joins TRBV6-1 and TRBJ1-5; D perhaps matches TRBD1 (5 bases). The V gene lost 3 bases and the J gene lost 5 bases, with 5 bases spanning the gap. This CDR3 spans 12 amino acids. In germline, CDR1 is MNHNS, CDR2 SASEGT. CDR3 region: CASSDRDQPQHF. CDR3 nucleotide sequence: TGTGCCAGCAGTGACAGGGATCAGCCCCAGCATTTT.